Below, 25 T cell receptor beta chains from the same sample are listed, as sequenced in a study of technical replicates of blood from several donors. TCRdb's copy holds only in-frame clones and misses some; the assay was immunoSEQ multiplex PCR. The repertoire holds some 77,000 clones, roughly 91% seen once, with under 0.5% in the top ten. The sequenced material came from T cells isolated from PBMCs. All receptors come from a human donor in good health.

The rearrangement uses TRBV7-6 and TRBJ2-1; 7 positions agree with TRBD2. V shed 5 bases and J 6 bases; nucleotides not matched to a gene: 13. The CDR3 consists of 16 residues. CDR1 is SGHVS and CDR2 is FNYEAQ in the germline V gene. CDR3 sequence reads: CASSPLVGREFNEQFF. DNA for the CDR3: TGTGCCAGCAGCCCGTTAGTGGGGCGGGAGTTCAATGAGCAGTTCTTC. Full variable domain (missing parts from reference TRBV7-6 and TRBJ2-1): GAGVSQSPRYKVTKRGQDVALRCDPISGHVSLYWYRQALGQGPEFLTYFNYEAQQDKSGLPNDRFSAERPEGSISTLTIQRTEQRDSAMYRCASSPLVGREFNEQFFGPGTRLTVL.

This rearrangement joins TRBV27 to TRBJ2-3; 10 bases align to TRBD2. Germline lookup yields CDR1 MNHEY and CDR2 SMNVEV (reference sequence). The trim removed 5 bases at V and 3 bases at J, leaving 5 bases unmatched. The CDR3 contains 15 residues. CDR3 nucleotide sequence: TGTGCCAGCAGTCCCCCTAGCGGGAGAACAGATACGCAGTATTTT. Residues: CASSPPSGRTDTQYF.

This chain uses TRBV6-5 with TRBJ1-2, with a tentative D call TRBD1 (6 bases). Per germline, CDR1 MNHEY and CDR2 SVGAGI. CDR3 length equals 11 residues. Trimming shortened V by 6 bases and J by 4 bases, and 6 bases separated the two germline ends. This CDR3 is CASRDSYGYTF. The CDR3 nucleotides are TGTGCCAGCAGGGACAGCTATGGCTACACCTTC.

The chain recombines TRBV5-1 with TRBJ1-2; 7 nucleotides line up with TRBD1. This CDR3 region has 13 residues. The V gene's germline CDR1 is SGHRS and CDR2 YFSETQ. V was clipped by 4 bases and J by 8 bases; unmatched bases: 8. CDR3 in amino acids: CASSVDRERGYTF. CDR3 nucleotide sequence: TGCGCCAGCAGCGTCGACAGGGAGAGAGGCTACACCTTC.

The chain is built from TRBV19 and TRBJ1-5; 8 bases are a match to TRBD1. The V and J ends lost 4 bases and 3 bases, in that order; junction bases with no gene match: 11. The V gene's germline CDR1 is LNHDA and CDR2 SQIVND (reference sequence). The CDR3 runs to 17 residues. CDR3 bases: TGTGCCAGTAGTAACCTCTTGGACAGGGAAAACAATCAGCCCCAGCATTTT. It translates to CASSNLLDRENNQPQHF. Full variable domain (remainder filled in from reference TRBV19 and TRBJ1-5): DGGITQSPKYLFRKEGQNVTLSCEQNLNHDAMYWYRQDPGQGLRLIYYSQIVNDFQKGDIAEGYSVSREKKESFPLTVTSAQKNPTAFYLCASSNLLDRENNQPQHFGDGTRLSIL.

This CDR3 is CASKGASSGANVLTF. CDR3 bases: TGTGCCAGCAAAGGAGCTAGCTCTGGGGCCAACGTCCTGACTTTC. The chain joins TRBV28 to TRBJ2-6; D remains unclear. The germline V gene has CDR1 MDHEN and CDR2 SYDVKM. Trimming shortened V by 7 bases and J by 0 bases, and 10 bases separated the two germline ends. This CDR3 has 15 amino acids. The variable domain in full, completed from reference TRBV28 and TRBJ2-6, reads DVKVTQSSRYLVKRTGEKVFLECVQDMDHENMFWYRQDPGLGLRLIYFSYDVKMKEKGDIPEGYSVSREKKERFSLILESASTNQTSMYLCASKGASSGANVLTFGAGSRLTVL.

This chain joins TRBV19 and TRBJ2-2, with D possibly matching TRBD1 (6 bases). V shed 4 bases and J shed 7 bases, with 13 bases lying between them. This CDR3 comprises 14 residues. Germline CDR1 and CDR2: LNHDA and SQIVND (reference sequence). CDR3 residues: CASSTTGLIGELFF. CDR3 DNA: TGTGCCAGTAGTACAACAGGGTTGATCGGGGAGCTGTTTTTT.

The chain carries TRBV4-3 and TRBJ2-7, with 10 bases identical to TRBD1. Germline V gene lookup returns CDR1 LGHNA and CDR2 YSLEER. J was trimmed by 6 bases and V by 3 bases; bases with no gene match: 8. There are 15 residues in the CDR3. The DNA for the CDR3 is TGCGCCAGCAGCCAGGGACAGGGGCTAGGGGTCGAGCAGTACTTC. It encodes CASSQGQGLGVEQYF.

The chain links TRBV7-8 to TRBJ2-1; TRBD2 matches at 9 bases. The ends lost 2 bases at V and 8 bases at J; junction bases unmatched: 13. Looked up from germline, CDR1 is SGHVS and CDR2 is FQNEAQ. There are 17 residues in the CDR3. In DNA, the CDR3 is TGTGCCAGCAGCTTATATCGCGGGAGGGCCCTCTCACATGAGCAGTTCTTC. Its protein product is CASSLYRGRALSHEQFF.

DNA of the CDR3: TGTGCCACTGCCGGGTCTAACTATGGCTACACCTTC. Its protein is CATAGSNYGYTF. The chain employs TRBV19 and TRBJ1-2; D gene uncertain. Germline lookup yields CDR1 LNHDA and CDR2 SQIVND (reference sequence). The length of the CDR3 is 12 residues. Trimming left V 10 bases short and J 0 bases short, with 9 bases between.

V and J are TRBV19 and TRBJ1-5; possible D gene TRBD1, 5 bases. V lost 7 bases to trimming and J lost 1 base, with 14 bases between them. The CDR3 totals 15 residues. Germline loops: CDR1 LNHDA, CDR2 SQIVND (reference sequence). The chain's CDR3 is CASIQGIGSNQPQHF. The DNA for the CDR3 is TGTGCCAGTATCCAGGGAATTGGAAGCAATCAGCCCCAGCATTTT.

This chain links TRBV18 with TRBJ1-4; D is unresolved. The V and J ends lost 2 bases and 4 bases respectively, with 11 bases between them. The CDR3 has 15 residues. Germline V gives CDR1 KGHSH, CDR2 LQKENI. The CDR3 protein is CASSPALAINEKLFF. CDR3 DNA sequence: TGTGCCAGCTCACCAGCCCTCGCTATTAATGAAAAACTGTTTTTT. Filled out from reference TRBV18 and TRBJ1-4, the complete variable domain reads NAGVMQNPRHLVRRRGQEARLRCSPMKGHSHVYWYRQLPEEGLKFMVYLQKENIIDESGMPKERFSAEFPKEGPSILRIQQVVRGDSAAYFCASSPALAINEKLFFGSGTQLSVL.

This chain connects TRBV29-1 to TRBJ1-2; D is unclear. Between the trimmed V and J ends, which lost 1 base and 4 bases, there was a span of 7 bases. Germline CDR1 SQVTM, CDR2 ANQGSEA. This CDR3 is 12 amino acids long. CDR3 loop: CSVEAVLYGYTF. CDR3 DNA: TGCAGCGTTGAAGCGGTGCTCTATGGCTACACCTTC.

The CDR3, as DNA: TGTGCCAGTAGTAGCGGAACGAACACCGGGGAGCTGTTTTTT. Its translation: CASSSGTNTGELFF. The chain has TRBV19 and TRBJ2-2; D unresolved. Trimming cost V 4 bases and J 0 bases, with 6 bases left between them. Germline V CDR1 and CDR2: LNHDA, SQIVND (reference sequence). The CDR3 is made up of 14 amino acids.

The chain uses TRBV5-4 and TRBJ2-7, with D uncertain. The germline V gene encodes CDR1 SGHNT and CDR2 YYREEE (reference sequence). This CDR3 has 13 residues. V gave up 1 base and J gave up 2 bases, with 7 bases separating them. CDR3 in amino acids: CASSLSPAYEQYF. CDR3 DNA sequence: TGTGCCAGCAGCTTGAGCCCGGCCTACGAGCAGTACTTC.

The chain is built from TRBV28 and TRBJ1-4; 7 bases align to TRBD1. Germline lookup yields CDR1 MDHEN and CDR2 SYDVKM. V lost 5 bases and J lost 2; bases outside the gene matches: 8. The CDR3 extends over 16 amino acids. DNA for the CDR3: TGTGCCAGCAGTCGCCCAGACAGGGCGACTAATGAAAAACTGTTTTTT. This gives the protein CASSRPDRATNEKLFF.

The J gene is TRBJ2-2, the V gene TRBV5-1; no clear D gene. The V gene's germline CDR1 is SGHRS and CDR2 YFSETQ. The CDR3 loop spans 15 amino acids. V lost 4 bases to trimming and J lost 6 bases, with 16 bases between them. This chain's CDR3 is CASSRLGEEAGELFF. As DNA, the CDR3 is TGCGCCAGCAGCAGACTCGGCGAAGAAGCCGGGGAGCTGTTTTTT.

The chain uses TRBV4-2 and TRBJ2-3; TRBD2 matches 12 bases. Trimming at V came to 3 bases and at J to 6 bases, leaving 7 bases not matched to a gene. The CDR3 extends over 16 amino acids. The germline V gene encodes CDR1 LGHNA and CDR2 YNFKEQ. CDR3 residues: CASSHAGTSGLDTQYF. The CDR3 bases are TGTGCCAGCAGCCACGCCGGGACTAGCGGGTTGGATACGCAGTATTTT.

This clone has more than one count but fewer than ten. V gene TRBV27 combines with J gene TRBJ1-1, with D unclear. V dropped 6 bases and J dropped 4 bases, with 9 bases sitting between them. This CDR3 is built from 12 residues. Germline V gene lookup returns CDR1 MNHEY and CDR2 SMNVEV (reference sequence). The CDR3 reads CASRKGVTEAFF. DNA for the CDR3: TGTGCCAGCAGAAAAGGAGTCACTGAAGCTTTCTTT.

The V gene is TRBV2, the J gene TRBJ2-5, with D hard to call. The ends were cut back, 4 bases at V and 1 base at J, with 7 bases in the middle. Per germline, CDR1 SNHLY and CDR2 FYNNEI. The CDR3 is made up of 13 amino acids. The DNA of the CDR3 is TGTGCCAGCAGTGTTCACAGCCAAGAGACCCAGTACTTC. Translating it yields CASSVHSQETQYF.

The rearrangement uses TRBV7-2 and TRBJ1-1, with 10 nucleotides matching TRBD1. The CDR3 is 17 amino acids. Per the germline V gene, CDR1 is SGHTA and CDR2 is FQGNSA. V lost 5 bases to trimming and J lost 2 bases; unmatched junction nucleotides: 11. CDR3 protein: CASSGPPGTGANTEAFF. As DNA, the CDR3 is TGTGCCAGCAGCGGCCCGCCCGGGACAGGGGCTAACACTGAAGCTTTCTTT. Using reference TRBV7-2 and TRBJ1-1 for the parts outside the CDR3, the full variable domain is GAGVSQSPSNKVTEKGKDVELRCDPISGHTALYWYRQSLGQGLEFLIYFQGNSAPDKSGLPSDRFSAERTGGSVSTLTIQRTQQEDSAVYLCASSGPPGTGANTEAFFGQGTRLTVV.

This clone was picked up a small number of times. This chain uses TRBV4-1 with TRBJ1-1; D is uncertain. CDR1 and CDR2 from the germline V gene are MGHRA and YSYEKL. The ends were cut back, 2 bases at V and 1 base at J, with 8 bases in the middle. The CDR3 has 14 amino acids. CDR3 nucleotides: TGCGCCAGCAGCCAAAAAACAGCGAACACTGAAGCTTTCTTT. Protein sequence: CASSQKTANTEAFF.

The CDR3 sequence: CASSEVLTNEKLFF. CDR3 coding DNA: TGTGCCAGCAGTGAAGTTCTGACTAATGAAAAACTGTTTTTT. This sequence joins TRBV6-1 and TRBJ1-4; D is unresolved. The germline CDR1 and CDR2 sequences are MNHNS and SASEGT. This CDR3 has 14 residues. The V and J ends lost 1 base and 2 bases respectively, with 5 bases between them.

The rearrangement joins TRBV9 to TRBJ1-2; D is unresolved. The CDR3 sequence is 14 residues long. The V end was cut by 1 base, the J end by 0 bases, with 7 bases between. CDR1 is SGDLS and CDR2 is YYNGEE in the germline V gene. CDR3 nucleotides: TGTGCCAGCAGCGTAAGTGTAGCTAACTATGGCTACACCTTC. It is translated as CASSVSVANYGYTF.

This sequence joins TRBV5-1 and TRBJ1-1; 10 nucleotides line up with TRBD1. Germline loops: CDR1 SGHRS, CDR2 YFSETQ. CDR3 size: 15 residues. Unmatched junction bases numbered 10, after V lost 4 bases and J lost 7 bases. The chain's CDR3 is CASSPQSDRGFEAFF. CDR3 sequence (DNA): TGCGCCAGCAGCCCCCAATCGGACAGGGGGTTTGAAGCTTTCTTT.